The 9 T cell receptor beta chains below were found in one sample sequenced in a study of blood T cell repertoires in COVID-19. TCRdb's copy holds only in-frame clones and misses some; the assay was immunoSEQ multiplex PCR. The data show 200,000 to 300,000 clones, roughly 85% seen once. The sample comprised peripheral blood. These receptors originate from a man aged 18 to 29 with active or convalescent COVID-19.

This chain joins TRBV4-3 and TRBJ2-3; TRBD2 matches at 12 bases. Germline lookup yields CDR1 LGHNA and CDR2 YSLEER. Losses at the gene ends were 2 bases for V and 2 bases for J; bases not matched to a gene: 8. There are 18 residues in the CDR3. As DNA, the CDR3 is TGCGCCAGCAGCCAAACCCCCGGACTAGCGGGAAACACAGATACGCAGTATTTT. Amino acids: CASSQTPGLAGNTDTQYF.

This chain uses TRBV27 with TRBJ2-2; a weak D match, TRBD1 (6 bases). The CDR3 runs 14 residues. The germline CDR1 and CDR2 sequences are MNHEY and SMNVEV (reference sequence). The germline V and J ends were trimmed by 1 base and 6 bases, with 9 bases remaining between them. The CDR3 here is CASSLWAGAGELFF. In DNA, the CDR3 is TGTGCCAGCAGTTTATGGGCAGGGGCCGGGGAGCTGTTTTTT.

The V gene is TRBV7-9, the J gene TRBJ1-3, with D unclear. Germline lookup yields CDR1 SEHNR and CDR2 FQNEAQ (reference sequence). The CDR3 runs 16 residues. The V end lost 5 bases, the J end lost 0 bases, and 14 bases lay between the germline ends. CDR3 sequence: CASSLRHRSSGNTIYF. The CDR3 DNA sequence: TGTGCCAGCAGCCTAAGACACCGCTCCTCTGGAAACACCATATATTTT.

V usage is TRBV5-4 and J usage is TRBJ1-3; D not certain. This CDR3 is built from 17 residues. Germline loops: CDR1 SGHNT, CDR2 YYREEE (reference sequence). Deletions cut 0 bases from V and 2 bases from J, with 15 bases between. CDR3 protein: CASSLGPIRTAGNTIYF. The CDR3 DNA follows: TGTGCCAGCAGCTTGGGTCCGATCCGAACTGCTGGAAACACCATATATTTT.

This chain connects TRBV14 to TRBJ1-1; 7 bases are shared with TRBD1. This CDR3 contains 15 residues. Germline V CDR1 and CDR2: SGHDN, FVKESK. The J segment lost 0 bases and the V segment lost 4 bases, leaving 5 bases of the junction unmatched. The CDR3 here is CASSRGDRVNTEAFF. CDR3 DNA: TGTGCCAGCAGCCGGGGGGACAGAGTGAACACTGAAGCTTTCTTT.

V and J are TRBV28 and TRBJ2-7; D perhaps matches TRBD1 (6 bases). The germline CDR1 and CDR2 sequences are MDHEN and SYDVKM. V was pared by 6 bases and J by 0 bases, with 15 bases between. The CDR3 runs to 15 residues. As DNA, the CDR3 is TGTGCCAGCAGACAAAGCCGGGACAACTCCTACGAGCAGTACTTC. Residues: CASRQSRDNSYEQYF. Supplemented by reference TRBV28 and TRBJ2-7, the full variable domain reads DVKVTQSSRYLVKRTGEKVFLECVQDMDHENMFWYRQDPGLGLRLIYFSYDVKMKEKGDIPEGYSVSREKKERFSLILESASTNQTSMYLCASRQSRDNSYEQYFGPGTRLTVT.

This clone came up a few times. CDR3 DNA sequence: TGTGCCAGCAGTCTGGCGGGGAACACCGGGGAGCTGTTTTTT. It specifies CASSLAGNTGELFF. This chain connects TRBV2 to TRBJ2-2; possible D gene TRBD2, 5 bases. The V end was cut by 5 bases, the J end by 1 base, with 8 bases between. Germline V lookup: CDR1 SNHLY, CDR2 FYNNEI. The CDR3 consists of 14 residues.

The rearrangement joins TRBV7-2 to TRBJ1-1; D remains ambiguous. The CDR3 consists of 12 residues. CDR1 SGHTA and CDR2 FQGNSA come from the germline V gene. Deletions cut 4 bases from V and 6 bases from J, with 9 bases between. For the CDR3, the DNA is TGTGCCAGCAGCTGGTCGGAGGCTGAAGCTTTCTTT. Translation gives CASSWSEAEAFF.

The rearrangement links TRBV5-8 to TRBJ2-7, with TRBD1 matching over 10 bases. V was pared by 4 bases and J by 3 bases, with 10 bases of the junction left unmatched. Germline loops: CDR1 SGHTS, CDR2 YDEGEE. There are 16 residues in the CDR3. For the CDR3, the DNA is TGTGCCAGCAGCCACAGGACAGGGGGATCCCTCTACGAGCAGTACTTC. This codes for CASSHRTGGSLYEQYF.